The sequence of this TCR beta chain was determined in a study of cytomegalovirus exposure and HLA in healthy donors. Points from the study as a whole: Among TCR beta chains of equal frequency, HLA-associated ones were more clonally expanded in a later analysis.

PCR used 60 Vbeta primers and 13 Jbeta primers. TCRdb's copy holds only in-frame clones and misses some; the assay was immunoSEQ multiplex PCR. The table has fewer than 80,000 clones, about 68% seen once. The CDR3 contains 14 residues. Trimming at V came to 7 bases and at J to 1 base, leaving 9 bases not matched to a gene. From germline, CDR1 is SQVTM and CDR2 ANQGSEA. About this clone itself: Its antigen is still unknown.

This receptor was taken from a woman aged 45-65 years in good health and CMV-seropositive. Sequencing was performed on PBMCs. The J gene is TRBJ2-5, the V gene TRBV29-1, with TRBD1 identical over 7 bases. In DNA, the CDR3 is TGCAGCGCCCAGACAGGGTGGTCCCAAGAGACCCAGTACTTC. Translating it yields CSAQTGWSQETQYF.